This is a list of T cell receptor beta chains from one sample in a study of blood T cells in healthy people across ages. A single record per CDR3 protein comes from TCRdb applying MiXCR to the 5' RACE reads. The sample records under 1,000,000 distinct CDR3 sequences, about 45% being singletons. The specimen sequenced was blood. The source of these receptors is an elderly man in good health. CDR3s include the opening cysteine and the closing phenylalanine or tryptophan. The D gene is left open where the match is weak. Size is omitted from some rows. Given values are once, few, many or a class for expanded clones.

D gene: NA; V gene: TRBV27; J gene: TRBJ1-6; clone size: NA; CDR3 DNA: TGTGCCAGCAGTTCGACGGTTTTTAGGAATTCACCCCTCCACTTT; CDR3 protein: CASSSTVFRNSPLHF
D gene: NA; V gene: TRBV2; J gene: TRBJ2-3; clone size: NA; CDR3 DNA: TGTGCCCCAGTCACCAGGGCTAGCACAGATACGCAGTATTTT; CDR3 protein: CAPVTRASTDTQYF
D gene: TRBD2; V gene: TRBV29-1; J gene: TRBJ2-1; clone size: NA; CDR3 DNA: TGCAGCGTTGAAGTCCTAGCGGGAGGTTCGTACAATGAGCAGTTCTTC; CDR3 protein: CSVEVLAGGSYNEQFF
D gene: NA; V gene: TRBV12-3/TRBV12-4; J gene: TRBJ2-1; clone size: few; CDR3 DNA: TGTGCCAGCAGCATTTGGGGCAATGAGCAGTTCTTC; CDR3 protein: CASSIWGNEQFF
D gene: TRBD2; V gene: TRBV20-1; J gene: TRBJ2-7; clone size: many; CDR3 DNA: TGCAGTGCTAGTGAACTAGCGGGGGACCCTAGGGAGCAGTACTTC; CDR3 protein: CSASELAGDPREQYF
D gene: NA; V gene: TRBV11-3; J gene: TRBJ2-7; clone size: NA; CDR3 DNA: TGTGCCAGCAGCTATGAACAGGATAATGAGCAGTACTTC; CDR3 protein: CASSYEQDNEQYF
D gene: NA; V gene: TRBV14; J gene: TRBJ1-2; clone size: NA; CDR3 DNA: TGTGCCAGCAGCCCTCTCGCGGGGGCTAACTATGGCTACACCTTC; CDR3 protein: CASSPLAGANYGYTF
D gene: NA; V gene: TRBV6-6; J gene: TRBJ1-5; clone size: once; CDR3 DNA: TGTGCCAGCCAGTCACAGGCAGCCGATAGCAATCAGCCCCAGCATTTT; CDR3 protein: CASQSQAADSNQPQHF
D gene: NA; V gene: TRBV29-1; J gene: TRBJ2-3; clone size: NA; CDR3 DNA: TGCAGCGTTGAAGAGACTTCCACAGATACGCAGTATTTT; CDR3 protein: CSVEETSTDTQYF
D gene: NA; V gene: TRBV19; J gene: TRBJ2-4; clone size: NA; CDR3 DNA: TGTGCCAGTAGTATAGTAGAAGTGGGCATTCAGTACTTC; CDR3 protein: CASSIVEVGIQYF
D gene: NA; V gene: TRBV20-1; J gene: TRBJ1-1; clone size: NA; CDR3 DNA: TGCAGTGCCCCCCGACAGGCGAACACTGAAGCTTTCTTT; CDR3 protein: CSAPRQANTEAFF
D gene: NA; V gene: TRBV25-1; J gene: TRBJ2-3; clone size: NA; CDR3 DNA: TGTGCCAGCAGTGGGTACGGGGGTTCTTCAGCTACGCAGTATTTT; CDR3 protein: CASSGYGGSSATQYF
D gene: TRBD2; V gene: TRBV6-2/TRBV6-3; J gene: TRBJ2-7; clone size: NA; CDR3 DNA: TGTGCCAGCAGTTACCCACGACTAGCGGGCTGCGAGCAGTACTTC; CDR3 protein: CASSYPRLAGCEQYF
D gene: TRBD2; V gene: TRBV5-1; J gene: TRBJ2-3; clone size: few; CDR3 DNA: TGCGCCAGCAGCTTGGGGACGGGAGGTGCTAGCACAGATACGCAGTATTTT; CDR3 protein: CASSLGTGGASTDTQYF
D gene: NA; V gene: TRBV3-1; J gene: TRBJ2-5; clone size: NA; CDR3 DNA: TGTGCCAGCAGCCACCGACAGCTAAACCCTCAAGAGACCCAGTACTTC; CDR3 protein: CASSHRQLNPQETQYF
D gene: TRBD1; V gene: TRBV4-1; J gene: TRBJ1-4; clone size: NA; CDR3 DNA: TGCGCCAGCACTTCGATCCCAGGGGGAGTAACTAATGAAAAACTGTTTTTT; CDR3 protein: CASTSIPGGVTNEKLFF
D gene: TRBD1; V gene: TRBV7-3; J gene: TRBJ2-6; clone size: NA; CDR3 DNA: TGTGCCAGCAGCTGGGGACAGAACTCTGGGGCCAACGTCCTGACTTTC; CDR3 protein: CASSWGQNSGANVLTF
D gene: TRBD2; V gene: TRBV28; J gene: TRBJ2-5; clone size: few; CDR3 DNA: TGTGCCTCCCGGGACTACCGGGGTAGGGAGACCCAGTACTTC; CDR3 protein: CASRDYRGRETQYF
D gene: NA; V gene: TRBV7-3; J gene: TRBJ2-6; clone size: few; CDR3 DNA: TGTGCCAGCAGCCAGGGGATCTCTGGGGCCAACGTCCTGACTTTC; CDR3 protein: CASSQGISGANVLTF
D gene: NA; V gene: TRBV12-3/TRBV12-4; J gene: TRBJ1-1; clone size: NA; CDR3 DNA: TGTGCCAGCAGTTTCCCGCAGGAGGGCACTGAAGCTTTCTTT; CDR3 protein: CASSFPQEGTEAFF
D gene: TRBD1; V gene: TRBV5-1; J gene: TRBJ2-1; clone size: NA; CDR3 DNA: TGCGCCAGCAGCGGACAGGGTATTAGTGAGCAGTTCTTC; CDR3 protein: CASSGQGISEQFF
D gene: NA; V gene: TRBV7-8; J gene: TRBJ2-4; clone size: few; CDR3 DNA: TGTGCCAGCAGCTTAGATCAGGGATCAGGCAAAAACATTCAGTACTTC; CDR3 protein: CASSLDQGSGKNIQYF
D gene: NA; V gene: TRBV3-1; J gene: TRBJ2-3; clone size: few; CDR3 DNA: TGTGCCAGCAGCCTCGGACATAACCCCACAGATACGCAGTATTTT; CDR3 protein: CASSLGHNPTDTQYF
D gene: TRBD1; V gene: TRBV7-7; J gene: TRBJ2-1; clone size: few; CDR3 DNA: TGTGCCAGCAGCTCCTTCGGCGGACAGGGTCTCAATGAGCAGTTCTTC; CDR3 protein: CASSSFGGQGLNEQFF
D gene: TRBD1; V gene: TRBV12-3/TRBV12-4; J gene: TRBJ2-3; clone size: NA; CDR3 DNA: TGTGCCAGCAGCGGGACAGGGTTAGCCACAGATACGCAGTATTTT; CDR3 protein: CASSGTGLATDTQYF
D gene: NA; V gene: TRBV29-1; J gene: TRBJ1-1; clone size: few; CDR3 DNA: TGCAGCGTTGAGCGGCGGAACACTGAAGCTTTCTTT; CDR3 protein: CSVERRNTEAFF